This TCR beta chain is drawn from a study of Ad26.COV2.S vaccination and SARS-CoV-2 variants. In the study overall: Of the COV1001 trial arms, the Ad26.COV2.S arm included the donor. Study results and limitations: The study found similar non-spike TCR breadth in vaccine and placebo recipients.

The germline CDR1 and CDR2 sequences are MNHEY and SVGEGT. CDR3 length equals 14 residues. V was shortened by 5 bases and J by 0 bases, with 8 bases between the two germline ends. Turning to this clone: Antigen specificity is unknown.

Treatment reported: some 19 received Ad26.COV2.S at low or high dose, single or two shots; about 5 received placebo; per-sample allocation not given. The samples date from day 63 after the first vaccine or placebo injection. Data came from immunoSEQ multiplex PCR; TCRdb stores just in-frame clones and leaves some out. The sample consists of about 420,000 clones, 88% of them appearing once. The source of this sequence is a person aged 18 to 59 who received the Ad26.COV2.S COVID-19 vaccine or a placebo. Sequences were derived from peripheral blood, sampled in a trial of Ad26.COV2.S vaccine versus placebo. The chain joins TRBV6-2 or TRBV6-3 to TRBJ1-5; D unresolved. The CDR3 loop reads CASSTFYSNQPQHF. CDR3 nucleotides: TGTGCCAGCAGTACTTTCTATAGCAATCAGCCCCAGCATTTT.